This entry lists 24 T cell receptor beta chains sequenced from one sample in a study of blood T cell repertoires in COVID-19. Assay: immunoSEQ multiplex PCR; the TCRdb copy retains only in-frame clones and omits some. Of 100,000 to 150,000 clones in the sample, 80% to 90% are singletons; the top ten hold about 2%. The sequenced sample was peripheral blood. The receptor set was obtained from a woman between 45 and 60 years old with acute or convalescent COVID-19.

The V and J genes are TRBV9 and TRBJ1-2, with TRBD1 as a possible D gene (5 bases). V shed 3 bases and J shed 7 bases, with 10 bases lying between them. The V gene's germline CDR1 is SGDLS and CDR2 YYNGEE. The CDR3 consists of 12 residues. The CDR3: CASSASGFGYTF. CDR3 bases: TGTGCCAGCAGCGCCTCAGGGTTTGGCTACACCTTC.

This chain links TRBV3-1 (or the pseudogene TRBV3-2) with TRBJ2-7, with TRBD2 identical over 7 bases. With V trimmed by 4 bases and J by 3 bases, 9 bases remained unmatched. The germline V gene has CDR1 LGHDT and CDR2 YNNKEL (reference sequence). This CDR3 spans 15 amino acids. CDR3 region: CASSLMGLTYYEQYF. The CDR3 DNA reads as TGTGCCAGCAGCCTGATGGGACTAACATACTACGAGCAGTACTTC.

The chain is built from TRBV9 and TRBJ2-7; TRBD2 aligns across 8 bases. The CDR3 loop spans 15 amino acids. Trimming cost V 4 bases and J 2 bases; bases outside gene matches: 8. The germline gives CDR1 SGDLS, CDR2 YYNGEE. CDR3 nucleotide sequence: TGTGCCAGCAGCCCTATAGCGGGGTTAACCTACGAGCAGTACTTC. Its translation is CASSPIAGLTYEQYF.

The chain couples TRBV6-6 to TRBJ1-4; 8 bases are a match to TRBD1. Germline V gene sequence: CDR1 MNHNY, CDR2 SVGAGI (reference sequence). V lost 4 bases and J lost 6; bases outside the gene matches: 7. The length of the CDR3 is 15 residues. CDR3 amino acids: CASSSQGAGDEKLFF. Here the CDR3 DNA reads TGTGCCAGCAGTTCTCAGGGGGCCGGGGATGAAAAACTGTTTTTT.

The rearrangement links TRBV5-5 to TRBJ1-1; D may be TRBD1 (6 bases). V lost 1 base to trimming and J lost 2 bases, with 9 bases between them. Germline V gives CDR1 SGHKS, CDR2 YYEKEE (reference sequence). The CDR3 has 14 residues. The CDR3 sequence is CASSLWGTNTEAFF. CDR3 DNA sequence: TGTGCCAGCAGCTTGTGGGGGACAAACACTGAAGCTTTCTTT.

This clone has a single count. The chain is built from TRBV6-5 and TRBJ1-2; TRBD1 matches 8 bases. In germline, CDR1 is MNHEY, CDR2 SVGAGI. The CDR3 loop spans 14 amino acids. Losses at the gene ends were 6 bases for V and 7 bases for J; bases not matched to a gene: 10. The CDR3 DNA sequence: TGTGCCAGCAGATTGAGGACAGGGTGGGGTGGCTACACCTTC. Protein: CASRLRTGWGGYTF.

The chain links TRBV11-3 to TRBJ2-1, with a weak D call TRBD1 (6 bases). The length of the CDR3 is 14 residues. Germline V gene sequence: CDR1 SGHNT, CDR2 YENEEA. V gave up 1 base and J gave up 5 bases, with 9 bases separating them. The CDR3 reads CASSLVEGDNEQFF. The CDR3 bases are TGTGCCAGCAGCTTAGTAGAGGGGGACAATGAGCAGTTCTTC.

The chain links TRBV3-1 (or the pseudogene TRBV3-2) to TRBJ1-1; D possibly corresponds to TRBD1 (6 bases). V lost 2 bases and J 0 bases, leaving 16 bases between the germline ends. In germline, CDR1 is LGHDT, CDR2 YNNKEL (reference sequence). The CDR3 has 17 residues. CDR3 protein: CASSQHQGSGMNTEAFF. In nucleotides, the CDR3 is TGTGCCAGCAGCCAACATCAGGGGAGTGGGATGAACACTGAAGCTTTCTTT.

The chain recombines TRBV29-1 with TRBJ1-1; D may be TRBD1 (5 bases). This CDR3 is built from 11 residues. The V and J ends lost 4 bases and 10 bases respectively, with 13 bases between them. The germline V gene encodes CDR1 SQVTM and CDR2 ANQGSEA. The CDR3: CSVAQGAGAFF. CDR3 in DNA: TGCAGCGTTGCTCAGGGCGCCGGAGCTTTCTTT.

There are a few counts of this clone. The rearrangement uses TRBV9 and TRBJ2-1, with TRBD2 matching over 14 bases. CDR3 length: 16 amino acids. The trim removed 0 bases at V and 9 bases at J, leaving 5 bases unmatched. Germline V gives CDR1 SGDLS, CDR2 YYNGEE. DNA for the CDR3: TGTGCCAGCAGCGTAGGGACTAGCGGGGGGCGCGGTGAGCAGTTCTTC. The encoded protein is CASSVGTSGGRGEQFF.

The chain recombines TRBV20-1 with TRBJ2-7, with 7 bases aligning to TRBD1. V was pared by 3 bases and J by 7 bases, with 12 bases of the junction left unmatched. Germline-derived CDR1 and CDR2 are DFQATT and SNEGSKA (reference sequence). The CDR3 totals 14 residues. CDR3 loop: CSASPPRRGSEQYF. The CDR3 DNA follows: TGCAGTGCTAGTCCCCCTCGCAGGGGGAGTGAGCAGTACTTC.

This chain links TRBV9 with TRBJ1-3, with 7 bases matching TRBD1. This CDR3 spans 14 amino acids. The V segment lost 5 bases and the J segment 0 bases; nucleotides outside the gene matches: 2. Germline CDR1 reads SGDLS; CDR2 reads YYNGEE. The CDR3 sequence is CASRRDSSGNTIYF. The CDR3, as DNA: TGTGCCAGCAGACGGGACAGCTCTGGAAACACCATATATTTT.

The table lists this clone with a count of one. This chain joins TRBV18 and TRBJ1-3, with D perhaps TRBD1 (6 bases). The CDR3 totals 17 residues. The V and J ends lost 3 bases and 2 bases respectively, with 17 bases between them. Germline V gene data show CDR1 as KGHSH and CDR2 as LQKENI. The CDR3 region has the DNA TGTGCCAGCTCACCCATAGCAGGGGTCGCTCCTGGAAACACCATATATTTT. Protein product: CASSPIAGVAPGNTIYF.

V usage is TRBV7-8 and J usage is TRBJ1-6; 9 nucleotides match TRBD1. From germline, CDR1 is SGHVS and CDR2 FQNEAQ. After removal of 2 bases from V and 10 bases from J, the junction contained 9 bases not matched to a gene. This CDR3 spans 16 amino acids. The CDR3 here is CASSLRLGQGKSPLHF. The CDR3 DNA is TGTGCCAGCAGCTTACGTCTGGGACAGGGAAAGTCACCCCTCCACTTT.

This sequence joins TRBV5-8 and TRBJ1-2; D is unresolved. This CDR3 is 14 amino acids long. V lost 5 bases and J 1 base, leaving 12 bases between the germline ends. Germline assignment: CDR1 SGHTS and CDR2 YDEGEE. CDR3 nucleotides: TGTGCCAGCAGTTCGGTTCAGGTTAACTATGGCTACACCTTC. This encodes CASSSVQVNYGYTF.

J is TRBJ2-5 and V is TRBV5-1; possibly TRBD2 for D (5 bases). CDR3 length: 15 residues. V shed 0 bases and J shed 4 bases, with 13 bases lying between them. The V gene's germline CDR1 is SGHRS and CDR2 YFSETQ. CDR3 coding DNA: TGCGCCAGCAGCTTGGAGGGCCGCGGGCGAGAGACCCAGTACTTC. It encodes CASSLEGRGRETQYF. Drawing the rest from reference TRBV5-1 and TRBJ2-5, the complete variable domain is KAGVTQTPRYLIKTRGQQVTLSCSPISGHRSVSWYQQTPGQGLQFLFEYFSETQRNKGNFPGRFSGRQFSNSRSEMNVSTLELGDSALYLCASSLEGRGRETQYFGPGTRLLVL.

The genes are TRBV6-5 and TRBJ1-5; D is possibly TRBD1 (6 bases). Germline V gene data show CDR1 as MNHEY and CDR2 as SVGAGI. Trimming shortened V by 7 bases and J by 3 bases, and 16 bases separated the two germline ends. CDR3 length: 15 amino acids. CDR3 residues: CASINSGQINQPQHF. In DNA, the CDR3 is TGTGCCAGCATAAATTCCGGACAGATCAATCAGCCCCAGCATTTT.

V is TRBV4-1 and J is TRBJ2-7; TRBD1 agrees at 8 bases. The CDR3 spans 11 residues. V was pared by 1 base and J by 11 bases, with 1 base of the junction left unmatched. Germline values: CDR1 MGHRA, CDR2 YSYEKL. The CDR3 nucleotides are TGCGCCAGCAGCCAAGGACAGGGGAAGTACTTC. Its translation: CASSQGQGKYF.

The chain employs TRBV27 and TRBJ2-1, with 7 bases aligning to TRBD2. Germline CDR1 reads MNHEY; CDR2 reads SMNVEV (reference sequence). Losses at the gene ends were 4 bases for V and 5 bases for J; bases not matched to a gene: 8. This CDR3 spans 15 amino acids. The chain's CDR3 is CASSYWDYQNNEQFF. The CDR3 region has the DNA TGTGCCAGCAGTTACTGGGACTACCAGAACAATGAGCAGTTCTTC.

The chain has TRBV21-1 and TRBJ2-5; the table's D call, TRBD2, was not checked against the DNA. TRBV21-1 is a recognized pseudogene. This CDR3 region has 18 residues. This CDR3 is CASSEEGLAGGPWETQYF. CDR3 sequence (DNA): TGTGCCAGCAGCGAAGAGGGACTAGCGGGAGGGCCCTGGGAGACCCAGTACTTC.

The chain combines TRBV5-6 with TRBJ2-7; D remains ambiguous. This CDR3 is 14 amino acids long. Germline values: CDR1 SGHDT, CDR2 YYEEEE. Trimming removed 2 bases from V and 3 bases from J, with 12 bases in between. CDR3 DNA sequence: TGTGCCAGCAGCTTTTTGGCCACGGGCTACGAGCAGTACTTC. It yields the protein CASSFLATGYEQYF.

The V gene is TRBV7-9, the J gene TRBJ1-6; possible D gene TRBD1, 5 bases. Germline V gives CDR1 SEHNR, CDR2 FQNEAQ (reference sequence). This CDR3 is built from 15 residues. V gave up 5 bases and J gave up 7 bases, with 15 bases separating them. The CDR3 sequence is CASSPTDRLNSPLHF. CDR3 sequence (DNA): TGTGCCAGCAGCCCCACCGACAGATTAAATTCACCCCTCCACTTT.

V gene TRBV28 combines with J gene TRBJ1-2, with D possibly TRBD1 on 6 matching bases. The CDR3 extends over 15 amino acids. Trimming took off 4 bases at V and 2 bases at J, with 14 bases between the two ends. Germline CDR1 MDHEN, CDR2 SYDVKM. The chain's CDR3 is CASSSRTVLNYGYTF. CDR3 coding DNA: TGTGCCAGCAGTTCCCGGACAGTCCTCAACTATGGCTACACCTTC.

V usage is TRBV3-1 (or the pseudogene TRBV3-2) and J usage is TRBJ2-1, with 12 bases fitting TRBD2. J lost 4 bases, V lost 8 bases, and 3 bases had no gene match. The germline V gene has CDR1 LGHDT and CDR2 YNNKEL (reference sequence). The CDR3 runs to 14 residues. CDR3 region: CASAGLAGYNEQFF. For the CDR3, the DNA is TGTGCCAGCGCGGGACTAGCGGGTTACAATGAGCAGTTCTTC.